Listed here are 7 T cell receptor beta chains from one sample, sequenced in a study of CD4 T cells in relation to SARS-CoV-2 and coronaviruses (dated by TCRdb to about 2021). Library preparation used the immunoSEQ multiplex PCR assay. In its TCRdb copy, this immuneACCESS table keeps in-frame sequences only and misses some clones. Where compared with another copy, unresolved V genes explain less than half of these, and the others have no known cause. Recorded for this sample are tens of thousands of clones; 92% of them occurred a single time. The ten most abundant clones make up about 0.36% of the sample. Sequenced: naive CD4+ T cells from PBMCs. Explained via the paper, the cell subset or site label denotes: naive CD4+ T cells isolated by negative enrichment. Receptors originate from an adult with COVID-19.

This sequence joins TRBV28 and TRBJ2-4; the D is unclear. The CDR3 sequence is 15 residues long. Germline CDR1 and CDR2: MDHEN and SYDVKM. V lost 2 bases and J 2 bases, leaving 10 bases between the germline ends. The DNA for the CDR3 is TGTGCCAGCAGTTTAACGTCCCCTACCAAAAACATTCAGTACTTC. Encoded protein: CASSLTSPTKNIQYF.

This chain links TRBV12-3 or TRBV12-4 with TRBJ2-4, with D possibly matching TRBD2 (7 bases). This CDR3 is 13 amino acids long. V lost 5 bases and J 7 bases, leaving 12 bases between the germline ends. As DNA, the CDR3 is TGTGCCAGCAGTGGGGGAGGGGGGAACATTCAGTACTTC. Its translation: CASSGGGGNIQYF.

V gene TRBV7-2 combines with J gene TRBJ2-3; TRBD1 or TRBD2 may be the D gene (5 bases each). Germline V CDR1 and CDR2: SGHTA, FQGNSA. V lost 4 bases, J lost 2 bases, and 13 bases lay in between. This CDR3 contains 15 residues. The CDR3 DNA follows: TGTGCCAGCAGCTCGATGGGACGAAACACAGATACGCAGTATTTT. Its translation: CASSSMGRNTDTQYF.

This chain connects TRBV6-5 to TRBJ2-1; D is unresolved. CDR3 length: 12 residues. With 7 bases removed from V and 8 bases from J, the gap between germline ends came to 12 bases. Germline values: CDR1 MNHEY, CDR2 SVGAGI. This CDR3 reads CASTRVRDEQFF. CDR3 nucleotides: TGTGCCAGCACTCGAGTCCGGGATGAGCAGTTCTTC.

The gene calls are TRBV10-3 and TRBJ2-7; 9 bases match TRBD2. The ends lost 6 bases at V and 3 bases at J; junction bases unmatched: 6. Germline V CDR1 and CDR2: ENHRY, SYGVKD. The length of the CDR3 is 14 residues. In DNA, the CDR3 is TGTGCCATCAGGAGCGGTAGCGGGAGCTACGAGCAGTACTTC. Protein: CAIRSGSGSYEQYF.

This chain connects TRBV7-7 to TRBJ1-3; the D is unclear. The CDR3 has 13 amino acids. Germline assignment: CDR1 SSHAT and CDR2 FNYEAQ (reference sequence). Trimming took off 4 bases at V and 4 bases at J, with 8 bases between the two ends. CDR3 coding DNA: TGTGCCAGCAGCTCTACGGAAGGAAACACCATATATTTT. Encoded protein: CASSSTEGNTIYF.

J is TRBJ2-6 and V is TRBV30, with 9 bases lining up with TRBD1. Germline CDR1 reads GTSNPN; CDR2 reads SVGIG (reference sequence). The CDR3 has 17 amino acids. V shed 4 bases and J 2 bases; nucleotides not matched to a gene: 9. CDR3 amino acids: CAWKLTGGWAGANVLTF. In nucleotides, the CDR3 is TGTGCCTGGAAACTTACAGGGGGCTGGGCTGGGGCCAACGTCCTGACTTTC.